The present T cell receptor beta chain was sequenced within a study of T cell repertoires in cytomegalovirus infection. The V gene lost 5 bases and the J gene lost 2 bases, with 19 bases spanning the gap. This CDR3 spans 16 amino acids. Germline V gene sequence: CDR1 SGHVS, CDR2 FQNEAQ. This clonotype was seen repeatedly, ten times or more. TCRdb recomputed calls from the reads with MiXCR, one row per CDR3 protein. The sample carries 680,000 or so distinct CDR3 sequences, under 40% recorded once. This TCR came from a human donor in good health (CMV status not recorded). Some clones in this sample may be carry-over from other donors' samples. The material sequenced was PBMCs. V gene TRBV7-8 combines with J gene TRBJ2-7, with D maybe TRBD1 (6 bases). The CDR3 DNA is TGTGCCAGCAGCCCAGCCAGCCAGACAGGAACCTACGAGCAGTACTTC. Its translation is CASSPASQTGTYEQYF.